This T cell receptor (beta chain) stems from a study of blood T cell repertoires in COVID-19. The CDR3 totals 19 residues. Germline values: CDR1 MGHRA, CDR2 YSYEKL. Remarks on this clone: The junction differs from germline at one of its ends, possibly a read error.

The data were produced by immunoSEQ multiplex PCR, yet TCRdb's version contains in-frame clones alone and is incomplete. The sample consists of 140,000 or so clones, about 90% of them appearing once. This clonotype was obtained from a man aged 55 to 70 who had recovered from COVID-19. This sequence joins TRBV4-1 and TRBJ2-1, with 9 bases that match TRBD1. Sequenced input: PBMCs or T cells enriched from blood (not recorded which). The CDR3 nucleotides are TGCGCCAGCAGCCCTCTCCGGGACAGGGTGTTAATCGGCTACGATGAGCAGTTCTTC. It is translated as CASSPLRDRVLIGYDEQFF.